This T cell receptor (beta chain) emerged from a study of control samples from healthy donors and cancer patients. Germline V CDR1 and CDR2: MGHRA, YSYEKL. Between the trimmed V and J ends, which lost 4 bases and 2 bases, there was a span of 12 bases. CDR3 length equals 15 residues. The table came from immunoSEQ multiplex PCR; TCRdb's copy has only in-frame clones and leaves some out. This table holds 200,000 or so clones, roughly nine tenths found once. The chain carries TRBV4-1 and TRBJ1-3, with D maybe TRBD1 (6 bases). Sequencing was carried out using blood. This receptor was obtained from a man aged 25-45 years in good health. CDR3 DNA sequence: TGCGCCAGCAGCCGGACCCGGGGGCCTGGAAACACCATATATTTT. Translation gives CASSRTRGPGNTIYF.